The 2 T cell receptor beta chains below all came from one sample that was sequenced in a study of Ad26.COV2.S vaccination and SARS-CoV-2 variants. Treatment reported: some 20 received Ad26.COV2.S at low or high dose, single or two shots; about 5 received placebo; per-sample allocation not given. All samples were drawn on day 63, counting from the first vaccine or placebo injection. Sequencing used immunoSEQ multiplex PCR; TCRdb keeps in-frame clones, though not all of them. This sample has some 240,000 clones, with about 83% found just once. Sequenced here: peripheral blood, sampled in a trial of Ad26.COV2.S vaccine versus placebo. These receptors were obtained from a person aged 18-60 years who received the Ad26.COV2.S COVID-19 vaccine or a placebo.

The rearrangement links TRBV21-1 to TRBJ2-7. TRBV21-1 is shown as a pseudogene. The CDR3 consists of 14 residues. DNA of the CDR3: TGTGCCAGCAGCCCCGTTGCGGGACAATACGAGCAGTACGTC. It is translated as CASSPVAGQYEQYV.

This chain links TRBV5-1 with TRBJ2-7; TRBD1 matches at 9 bases. The V and J ends lost 4 bases and 4 bases, in that order; junction bases with no gene match: 9. CDR1 is SGHRS, CDR2 YFSETQ, per germline. The CDR3 contains 15 residues. The CDR3 protein is CASSRRGQGGYEQYF. The CDR3, as DNA: TGCGCCAGCAGCCGACGGGGACAGGGAGGATACGAGCAGTACTTC.